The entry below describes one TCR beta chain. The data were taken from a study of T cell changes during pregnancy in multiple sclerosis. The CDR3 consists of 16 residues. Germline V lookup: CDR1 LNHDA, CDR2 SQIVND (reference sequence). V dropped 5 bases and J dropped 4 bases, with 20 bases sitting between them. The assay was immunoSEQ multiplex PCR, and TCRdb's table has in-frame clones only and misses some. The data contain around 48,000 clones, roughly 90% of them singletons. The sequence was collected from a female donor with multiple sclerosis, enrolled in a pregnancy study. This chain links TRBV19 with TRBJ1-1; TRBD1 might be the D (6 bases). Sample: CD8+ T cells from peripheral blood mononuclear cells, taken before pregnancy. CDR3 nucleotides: TGTGCCAGTAGTTCTCAGAGACCAGGGGCTAGCACTGAAGCTTTCTTT. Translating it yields CASSSQRPGASTEAFF.